Listed below are T cell receptor beta chains from one sample, sequenced in a study of human T cells and chemical hapten exposure. TCRdb processed the RACE reads anew with MiXCR; each CDR3 protein has one entry. The sample has 74,000 or so distinct CDR3 sequences; 12% are singletons. This specimen was whole blood, taken in connection with sensitization to the hapten diphenylcyclopropenone (DPC). The receptors originated from a woman aged 55-75 years with alopecia areata. Some clones in this sample may be carry-over from other donors' samples. CDR3s leave out the opening cysteine and the closing phenylalanine or tryptophan.

v_call	j_call	cdr3_aa
TRBV6-5	TRBJ1-6	ASSYRGLGNSPLH
TRBV6-6	TRBJ2-1	ASSFQSNEQF
TRBV4-1	TRBJ1-4	ASSQGLVSGQGNEKLF
TRBV7-8	TRBJ1-5	ASSLGQAGSNQPQH
TRBV14	TRBJ1-2	ASSQENSAYGYT
TRBV10-3	TRBJ2-6	AISDGSGANVLT
TRBV5-1	TRBJ2-5	ASSRGGPYPETQY
TRBV10-1	TRBJ1-5	ASSGGPYQPQH
TRBV5-5	TRBJ2-3	ASSLFLSTDTQY
TRBV5-1	TRBJ2-5	ASNYWGGQETQY
TRBV7-9	TRBJ2-4	ASSLSVSDIQY
TRBV15	TRBJ2-7	ATSSPNKQY
TRBV10-3	TRBJ1-2	AISESAGADYGYT
TRBV6-5	TRBJ1-3	ASSYSSGEPIY
TRBV6-2/TRBV6-3	TRBJ2-7	ASTPLRSSYEQY
TRBV29-1	TRBJ1-2	SVTGKYRPNYGYT
TRBV3-1	TRBJ1-6	ASSLSAGNSPLH
TRBV7-2	TRBJ1-1	ASSSGQFTEAF
TRBV9	TRBJ2-7	ASSVGSGNYEQY
TRBV7-6	TRBJ1-5	ASSPDRGDQPQH
TRBV3-1	TRBJ1-1	ASSLQGKTEAF
TRBV11-2	TRBJ2-3	ASSLRTSGVQY
TRBV12-3/TRBV12-4	TRBJ2-3	ASGKQGDTQY
TRBV7-6	TRBJ2-5	ASSLISGFPQETQY
TRBV9	TRBJ2-1	ASSPRHGTEYEQF
TRBV5-4	TRBJ2-3	ASSPTQTDTQY
TRBV5-1	TRBJ1-1	ASSSSNMNTEAF
TRBV7-9	TRBJ1-1	ASSETTGRPEAF
TRBV3-1	TRBJ1-6	ASSPRQGSSPLH
TRBV24-1	TRBJ2-1	ATRRTGEEQF
TRBV18	TRBJ1-5	ASSPGAVGNQPQH
TRBV18	TRBJ2-7	ASSPGQVYEQY
TRBV7-9	TRBJ1-5	ASSRTGGHQPQH
TRBV19	TRBJ2-4	ASSPGGQEKNIQY
TRBV19	TRBJ2-1	ASSPENGGANDEQF
TRBV7-2	TRBJ1-3	ASSFGRNSGNTIY
TRBV7-9	TRBJ2-1	ASSRGQGTYNEQF